One T cell receptor (beta chain) is described in this entry. The specificity of this receptor is unknown. Nothing much larger sits one base from this clone, and base qualities are not available. After removal of 8 bases from V and 5 bases from J, the junction retains 7 bases not matched to a gene. Looking up the germline V gene yields CDR1 MNHNS and CDR2 SASEGT. From its cysteine to its phenylalanine, the CDR3 spans 13 amino acids. This entry keeps only the CDR3 DNA: 39 bases, framed from base 1. Bulk unsorted tissue served as the source for RNA extraction, and RNA quality was assessed using a NanoDrop ND-1000 and an Agilent 2100. Distant non-tumor tissue taken more than 3 cm from the tumor edge was used as the normal lung sample. Newly diagnosed lung cancer patients without prior chemotherapy who had been admitted for thoracic surgery in China between August and November 2014 were enrolled as donors. The study excluded patients who had received radiotherapy or chemotherapy before or who had another cancer at the same time. Surgical tissue pieces of roughly 1-2 cm3 were preserved in RNAlater solution and stored at -80 °C until use.

The data derive from a study of tumor and adjacent non-tumor tissue in lung cancer (dated by TCRdb to between 2018 and 2020). A note on the overall study: The cohort included about a dozen adenocarcinoma, 2 squamous cell carcinoma and 1 small cell lung cancer patients. Around 30 paired specimens, one tumor and one normal lung sample per patient, were profiled by TCRbeta CDR3 sequencing. The approximately 15 enrolled patients, of whom 10 were men and 5 were women, were aged roughly 31 to 80 years and were diagnosed with TNM stage I to III disease. The study compared bulk TCRbeta repertoires between lung tumor tissue and matched distant non-tumor lung tissue from some 14 lung cancer patients. Sequencing generated a total of some 130 million productive TCRbeta reads, averaging around 4 million reads per sample. Study-wide conclusions, independent of this receptor: The top 100 clones accounted for a significantly larger cumulative portion of the repertoire in normal lung than in tumor tissue. TCR diversity (inverse Simpson) was significantly higher in tumor than in normal lung tissue (roughly 430 vs 170, P = 0.0075, Mann-Whitney U test). Only roughly 16 patients were in the cohort, and the authors stated that larger samples and more detailed clinical data are needed. Because peripheral blood was not sequenced, the blood TCRbeta repertoires of the lung cancer patients in the study went unexamined. The methods do not name the sequencing platform or mention unique molecular identifiers. TCR diversity was significantly higher in younger patients, and greater tumor TCR diversity was associated with shorter overall survival and shorter disease-free survival.

Libraries were prepared through multiplex PCR. This sample was sequenced with an Illumina HiSeq 2500. TCRbeta libraries were constructed through three rounds of nested PCR with primers (Table S4) according to protocols modified from ARM-PCR. Before sequencing, PCR products of 200-500 bp were cut from the gel and purified using the QIAquick gel extraction kit. From the authors' description of their analysis: Reads were cleaned using Trimmomatic, were merged into complete CDR3 sequences using FLASH, and were assigned to V(D)J germline segments using MiTCR. Clonal diversity was computed as the inverse Simpson's index with VDJtools. In-frame sequences without a premature stop codon were defined as productive reads. The public reads were reprocessed in TCRdb via fastp at Q25 and MiXCR, keeping in-frame beta chains. Rows matching on CDR3 protein sequence are summarized as one entry with the most common DNA and genes. The V and J calls were determined by TCRdb, not by the authors. The sample yields 52,000 or so distinct CDR3 sequences; just under 75% were counted once. Of the sample, 20% to 30% falls within the top ten clones.

Here the chain combines TRBV6-1 and TRBJ1-1, and TRBD1 aligns with 8 junction nucleotides. The source is a woman aged 55-70 years with non-small cell lung cancer. Input material: distant non-tumor lung tissue. The bases read TGTGCCAGCCAAACCGACAGGGGAACTGAAGCTTTCTTT. It encodes CASQTDRGTEAFF.